The source of this T cell receptor (beta chain) is a study of T cells in severe cutaneous drug reactions (dated by TCRdb to about 2019). Regarding the complete study: Patients were recruited between the early 2010s and the late 2010s from Taiwan, Thailand and a European registry network. The culprit drug was assigned using the Naranjo algorithm and the ALDEN drug causality algorithm. Enrollment was limited to patients whose SJS/TEN or DRESS diagnosis was probable or definite according to RegiSCAR criteria. The libraries were made with iRepertoire multiplex PCR, and the authors referred to a comparison in which iRepertoire and 5' RACE methods, with or without UMI, captured abundant clonotypes to a similar degree. The study paired bulk TCR sequencing with single-cell sequencing, quantitative PCR validation, functional assays and transgenic mouse experiments. Biological samples, such as blister fluids/cells and PBMC, were collected from patients during the acute or recovery stage. On the study overall, not on this receptor specifically: CBZ-SJS/TEN patients showed strongly increased TRBV12-4 usage, with averages of around 34% in blister cells and roughly 5.2% in PBMC. A public TCRbeta CDR3, present at a mean of around 13% in all seven CBZ-SJS/TEN blister samples, was undetectable or scarce in PBMC from tolerant controls and healthy donors. According to the authors, further study is still needed to determine whether the public TCR generalizes to SJS/TEN caused by other drugs.

For both bulk and single-cell sequencing, libraries were prepared with the iRepertoire multiplex PCR system using TCR subtype-specific primers. Multiplex PCR with primers targeting V, D and J gene regions was used to generate bulk TCR beta libraries. Bulk TCR library preparation used roughly 100-550 ng of RNA per sample as input. An Illumina MiSeq was used to sequence the bulk TCR beta amplicons. Per the source publication's procedure: Sample misassignments and low-quality sequencing reads were removed through quality control steps. CDR3 was defined as the amino acids between the V-gene Y[YFLI]C motif and the J-segment [FW]GXGT motif. The IMGT database served as the reference for assigning TRBV and TRBJ genes and CDR3 clonotypes. TRBV expression in each sample was normalized to the mean expression of the same gene in PBMC from 44 healthy donors. TCRdb reprocessed the reads, so every CDR3 protein sequence counts as one entry and DNA is not shown. TCRdb, rather than the study authors, made the V and J calls. The sample table gives more than 20,000 distinct CDR3 sequences. The top ten clones comprise under 8.5% of the sample.

Of note for this clonotype: No antigen is known for it.

Sequencing was performed on donors who were patients with carbamazepine-induced Stevens-Johnson syndrome or toxic epidermal necrolysis (CBZ-SJS/TEN). The peripheral blood repertoires were obtained from CBZ-SJS/TEN patients of Han Chinese origin (about five) and European origin (six). To look for drug-specific clonotypes, next-generation sequencing was used to profile the T cell receptor repertoires of patients with drug-induced severe cutaneous adverse reactions. RNA was isolated from either blister cells of skin lesions or peripheral blood mononuclear cells. Sequences MDHEN (CDR1) and SYDVKM (CDR2) are obtained from the germline V gene. The CDR3 measures 13 amino acids from cysteine to phenylalanine. There is no recorded DNA.

Sequenced input: PBMCs. The chain links TRBV28 with TRBJ2-3; TCRdb names TRBD2, which stays unverified in the absence of DNA. The receptor was derived from a human donor with toxic epidermal necrolysis, a severe cutaneous drug reaction. For the CDR3, the sequence is CASRLAGPRKQYF.